The table lists the clone carrying this T cell receptor (beta chain) with many counts. The antigen is unknown. Separate cDNA molecules each had unique molecular identifiers attached to them. TCRdb reprocessed the 5' RACE reads via MiXCR and lists one record per CDR3 protein. The sample lists 25,000 to 30,000 distinct CDR3 sequences, 4% to 5.5% occurring once. This sample stems from a study of early T cells in non-severe SARS-CoV-2 infection. Study-level background: Chains were not paired, and sequencing was done on bulk RNA from unsorted whole blood. Whole-study findings and limits: CD4 and private specificities were missed by VDJdb matching, which favored anti-spike CD8 responses.

The CDR3 consists of 14 residues. The germline gives CDR1 MNHNY, CDR2 SVGAGI (reference sequence). Between the trimmed V and J ends, which lost 6 bases and 5 bases, there was a span of 13 bases. Sample: whole blood. The sequence was collected from an adult who was a healthcare worker with PCR-confirmed SARS-CoV-2 infection or an uninfected control (not recorded which). The chain carries TRBV6-6 and TRBJ1-4, with D maybe TRBD1 (6 bases). As DNA, the CDR3 is TGTGCCAGCAGCTCGGGACACCTAAATGAAAAACTGTTTTTT. Residues: CASSSGHLNEKLFF.